This T cell receptor (beta chain) was documented in a study of shared clonotypes between healthy human individuals. Overall study findings and caveats: Despite large depth, rarefaction showed incomplete sorted-subset sequencing.

V was cut by 6 bases and J by 13 bases, with 16 bases left in between. The CDR3 extends over 12 amino acids. Germline CDR1 reads MRHNA; CDR2 reads SNTAGT. The donors, healthy adults who were HIV-negative, had experienced no recent acute infections or vaccinations. The authors divided CD4+ cells into CD45RA+ naive and CD45RA-negative memory subsets. Produced via immunoSEQ multiplex PCR; TCRdb's table is partial and in-frame only. The sample has millions of clones, more than 80% seen once. On this clone: Its matching antigen is unknown.

This chain connects TRBV6-4 to TRBJ2-1, with D perhaps TRBD1 or TRBD2 (5 bases each). The origin of this receptor is a man younger than 30 in good health. Some clones in this sample may be carry-over from other donors' samples. Sequences were obtained from naive CD4+ T cells from PBMCs. Documented subset: CD45RA+ positively selected. DNA of the CDR3: TGTGCCAGCAGACTTCCGGGACGGAAACAGTTCTTC. As protein: CASRLPGRKQFF.